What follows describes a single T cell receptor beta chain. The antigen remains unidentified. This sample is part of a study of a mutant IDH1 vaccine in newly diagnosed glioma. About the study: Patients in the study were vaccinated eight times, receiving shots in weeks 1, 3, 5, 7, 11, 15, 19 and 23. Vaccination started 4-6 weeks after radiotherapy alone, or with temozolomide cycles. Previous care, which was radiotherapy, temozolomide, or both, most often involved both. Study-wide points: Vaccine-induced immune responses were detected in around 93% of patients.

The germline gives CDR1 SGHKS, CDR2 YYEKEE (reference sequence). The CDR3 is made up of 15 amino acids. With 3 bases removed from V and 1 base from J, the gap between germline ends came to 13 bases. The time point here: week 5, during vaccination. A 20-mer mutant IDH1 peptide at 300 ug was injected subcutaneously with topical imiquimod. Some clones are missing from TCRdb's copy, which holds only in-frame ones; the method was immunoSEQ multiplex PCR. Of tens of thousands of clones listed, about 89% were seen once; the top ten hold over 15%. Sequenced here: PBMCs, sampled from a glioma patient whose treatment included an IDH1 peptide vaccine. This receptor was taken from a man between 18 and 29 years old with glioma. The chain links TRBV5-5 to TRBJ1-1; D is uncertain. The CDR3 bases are TGTGCCAGCAGCTGGGCTCCCCGGGGGAACACTGAAGCTTTCTTT. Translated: CASSWAPRGNTEAFF.